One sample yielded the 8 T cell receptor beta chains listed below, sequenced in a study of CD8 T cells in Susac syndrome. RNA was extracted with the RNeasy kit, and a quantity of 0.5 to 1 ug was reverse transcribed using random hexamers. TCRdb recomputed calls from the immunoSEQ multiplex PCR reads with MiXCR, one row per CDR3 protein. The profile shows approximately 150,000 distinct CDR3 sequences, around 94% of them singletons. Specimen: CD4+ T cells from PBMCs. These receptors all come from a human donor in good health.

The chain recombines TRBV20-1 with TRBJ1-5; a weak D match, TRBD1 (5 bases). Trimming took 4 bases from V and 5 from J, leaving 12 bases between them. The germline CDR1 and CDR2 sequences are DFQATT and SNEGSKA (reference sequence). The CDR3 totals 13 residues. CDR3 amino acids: CSATWGGDQPQHF. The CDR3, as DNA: TGCAGTGCTACTTGGGGAGGGGATCAGCCCCAGCATTTT.

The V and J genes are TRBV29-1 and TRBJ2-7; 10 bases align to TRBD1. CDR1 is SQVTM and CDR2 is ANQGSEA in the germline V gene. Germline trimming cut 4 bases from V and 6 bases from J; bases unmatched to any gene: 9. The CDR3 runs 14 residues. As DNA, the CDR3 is TGCAGCGTTGCTCGGGACAGGGGATTTGTCGAGCAGTACTTC. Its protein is CSVARDRGFVEQYF.

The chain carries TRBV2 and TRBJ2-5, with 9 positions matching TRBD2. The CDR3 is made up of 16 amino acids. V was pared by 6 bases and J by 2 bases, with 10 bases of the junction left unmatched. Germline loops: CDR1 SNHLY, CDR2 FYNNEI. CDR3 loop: CASRLTSGGDQETQYF. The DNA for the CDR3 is TGTGCCAGCAGGCTGACTAGCGGCGGAGATCAAGAGACCCAGTACTTC.

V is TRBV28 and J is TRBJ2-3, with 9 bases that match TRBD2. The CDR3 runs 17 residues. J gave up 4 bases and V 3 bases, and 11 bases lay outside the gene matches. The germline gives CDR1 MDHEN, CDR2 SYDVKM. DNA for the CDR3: TGTGCCAGCAGTTTCCCCCCTGTAGCGGGAGTGGCAGATACGCAGTATTTT. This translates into CASSFPPVAGVADTQYF.

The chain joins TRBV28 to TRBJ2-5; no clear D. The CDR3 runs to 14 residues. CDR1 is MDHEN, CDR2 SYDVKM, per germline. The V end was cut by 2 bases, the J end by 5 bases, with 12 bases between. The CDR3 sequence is CASSLSSRRETQYF. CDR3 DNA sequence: TGTGCCAGCAGTTTAAGTAGTCGGCGGGAGACCCAGTACTTC.

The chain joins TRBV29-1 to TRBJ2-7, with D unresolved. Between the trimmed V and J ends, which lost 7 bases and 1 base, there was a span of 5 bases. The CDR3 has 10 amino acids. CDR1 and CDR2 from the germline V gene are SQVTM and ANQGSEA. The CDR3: CSAGSYEQYF. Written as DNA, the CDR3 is TGCAGCGCCGGATCCTACGAGCAGTACTTC.

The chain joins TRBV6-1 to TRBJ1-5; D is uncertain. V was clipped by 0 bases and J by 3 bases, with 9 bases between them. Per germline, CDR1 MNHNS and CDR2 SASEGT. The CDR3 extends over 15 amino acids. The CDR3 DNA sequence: TGTGCCAGCAGTGAAGCGCACGGATACAATCAGCCCCAGCATTTT. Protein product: CASSEAHGYNQPQHF.

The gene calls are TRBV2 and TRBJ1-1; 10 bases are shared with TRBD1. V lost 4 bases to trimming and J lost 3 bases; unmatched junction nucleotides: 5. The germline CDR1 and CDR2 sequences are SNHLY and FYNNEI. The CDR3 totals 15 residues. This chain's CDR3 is CASSVTGTGDTEAFF. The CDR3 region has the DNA TGTGCCAGCAGTGTGACCGGGACAGGGGACACTGAAGCTTTCTTT.